This T cell receptor (beta chain) was identified in a study of shared clonotypes between healthy human individuals. Study as a whole: There were three CD4 naive, three CD4 memory, two CD8 naive and one CD8 memory plates per donor.

Cells designated naive CD8 were CD45RO-negative and were positively selected for CCR7, with terminally differentiated effector memory CD45RA+ cells excluded. Everyone who donated was a Caucasian adult who lived in Nashville, Tennessee. The protocol was immunoSEQ multiplex PCR, while the TCRdb copy is restricted to in-frame clones and leaves out a portion. The sample has roughly 1,800,000 clones; around 96% are singletons. CDR3 size: 12 residues. The ends were cut back, 0 bases at V and 4 bases at J, with 3 bases in the middle. Germline lookup yields CDR1 ENHRY and CDR2 SYGVKD. In regard to this clone: Other DNA sequences within the sample encode an identical CDR3.

Sequences were obtained from naive CD8+ T cells sorted from blood. The V gene is TRBV10-3, the J gene TRBJ1-2; D not certain. The TCR comes from a man aged 18 to 30 in good health. The CDR3 nucleotides read TGTGCCATCAGTGAGTCGGGCTATGGCTACACCTTC. Translated: CAISESGYGYTF.